This TCR beta chain was captured in a study of CD8 T cells in ankylosing spondylitis (TCRdb year 2017). In the study overall: T cell receptor beta repertoires were profiled in healthy donors and ankylosing spondylitis patients so that disease-linked TCR variants could be found. The full study cohort was made up of about two dozen ankylosing spondylitis patients and approximately 100 healthy donors. Peripheral blood was sampled, and synovial fluid was also collected from ankylosing spondylitis patients.

As regards this clonotype: This clone's antigen is unknown. No qualities accompany the bases; no much larger clone lies one base away.

Study-wide conclusions, independent of this receptor: Some motif variants had previously been reported in the synovial fluid and blood of reactive arthritis patients, which suggests shared mechanisms of disease initiation. A TCR beta motif of several highly homologous amino acid variants appeared characteristic of blood from ankylosing spondylitis patients. Significant enrichment of the disease-linked clones was reported in matched synovial fluid samples from ankylosing spondylitis patients. The disease-linked clones showed a CD8+ phenotype and occurred at relatively low frequencies in peripheral blood.

The V and J ends are trimmed by 8 bases and 1 base, leaving 9 bases between them. From a lookup of the germline V gene, CDR1 and CDR2 are MGHDK and SYGVNS. Measured from the cysteine to the phenylalanine, the CDR3 is 12 residues long. The entry retains the CDR3 DNA only, 36 bases that are in frame from base 1. Sequencing took place on an Illumina HiSeq 2500. Quantitative 5'-RACE with molecular barcodes was the method used to prepare the TCR beta libraries. The original pipeline was this. Disease-linked TCR variants were identified with a new computational method built on a probabilistic model of VDJ rearrangement. In-frame beta chains were kept once TCRdb had trimmed the public reads at Q25 with fastp and called clones with MiXCR. When rows share a CDR3 protein, they turn into one entry using the most common DNA and genes. The authors' filters were not applied to this entry. This sample is represented by 300,000 to 350,000 distinct CDR3 sequences; less than 25% of them were singletons. Of the sample, roughly 3.4% is held by the ten largest clones.

The receptor chain draws on TRBV25-1 and TRBJ2-7, with no confident D gene call. Specimen: blood, either unsorted or a sorted T cell fraction (not recorded which). The sequence was collected from a female donor with ankylosing spondylitis or in good health (not recorded which). The DNA sequence is TGTGCCAGCCACCTCAGGTCCTACGAGCAGTACTTC. Translated, this is CASHLRSYEQYF.